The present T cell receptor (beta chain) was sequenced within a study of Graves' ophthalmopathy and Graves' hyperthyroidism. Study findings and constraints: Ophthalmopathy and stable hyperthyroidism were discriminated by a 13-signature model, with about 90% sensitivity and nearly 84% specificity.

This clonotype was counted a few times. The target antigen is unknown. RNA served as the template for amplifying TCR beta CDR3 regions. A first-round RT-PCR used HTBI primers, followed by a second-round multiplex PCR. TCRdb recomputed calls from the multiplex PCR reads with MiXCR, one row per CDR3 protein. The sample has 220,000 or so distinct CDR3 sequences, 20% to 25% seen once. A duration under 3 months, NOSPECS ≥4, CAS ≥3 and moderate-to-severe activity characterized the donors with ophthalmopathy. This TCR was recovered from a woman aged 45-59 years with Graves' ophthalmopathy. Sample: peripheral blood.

This CDR3 is CASSTKGLAGGAGELFF. The CDR3 nucleotides read TGTGCCAGCAGCACTAAGGGACTAGCGGGAGGGGCCGGGGAGCTGTTTTTT. The chain joins TRBV27 to TRBJ2-2, with 16 bases lining up with TRBD2. Trimming cost V 6 bases and J 6 bases; bases outside gene matches: 7. The length of the CDR3 is 17 residues. The V gene's germline CDR1 is MNHEY and CDR2 SMNVEV (reference sequence).